The T cell receptor (beta chain) described here comes from a study of blood T cell repertoires in COVID-19. Germline CDR1 and CDR2: LNHDA and SQIVND (reference sequence). This CDR3 region has 13 residues. V lost 4 bases to trimming and J lost 1 base, with 7 bases between them. In the authors' methods: Amplifying reference gene primers gave estimates of nucleated cell counts. Assay used: immunoSEQ multiplex PCR; TCRdb lists only in-frame clones, some missing. V and J calls and clone size are given by that table; D and trimming were obtained from the DNA. This sample yields about 22,000 clones, of which approximately 80% are seen a single time; roughly 22% belongs to the top ten.

The chain uses TRBV19 and TRBJ2-5, with a weak D call TRBD2 (5 bases). The sequence was obtained from an elderly man with active or convalescent COVID-19. Sequences were obtained from peripheral blood. CDR3: CASSRTPQETQYF. Written as DNA, the CDR3 is TGTGCCAGTAGTAGGACTCCCCAAGAGACCCAGTACTTC.